This entry describes one TCR beta chain. The protocol was immunoSEQ multiplex PCR, while the TCRdb copy is restricted to in-frame clones and leaves out a portion. The sample holds approximately 160,000 clones, around 92% seen once. The source of the sample is a study of control samples from healthy donors and cancer patients. This TCR came from a woman between 40 and 50 years old in good health. Specimen: blood.

CDR3 nucleotide sequence: TGTGCCAGCAGCTTCCAATTAGGGCGGGGGGCAACAGATACGCAGTATTTT. Residues: CASSFQLGRGATDTQYF. The chain has TRBV3-1 (or the pseudogene TRBV3-2) and TRBJ2-3, with TRBD2 matching 8 bases. The germline V gene encodes CDR1 LGHDT and CDR2 YNNKEL (reference sequence). J was trimmed by 3 bases and V by 5 bases; bases with no gene match: 13. The CDR3 covers 17 residues.